The rows below give T cell receptor beta chains drawn from one sample of a study of T cells in Graves' hyperthyroidism and ophthalmopathy. TCRdb re-analysed the multiplex PCR reads in MiXCR, keeping a single row per CDR3 protein. The data contain about half a million distinct CDR3 sequences, about 20% of them singletons. The sequenced material came from blood. These receptors were collected from a man aged 40-49 years with Graves' ophthalmopathy. Both conserved end residues are part of each CDR3. The D gene is left open where the match is weak. Where a row states a size, it is once, few, many or the class of an expanded clone; other rows omit it.

J | D | V | size | CDR3 | DNA
TRBJ1-1 | NA | TRBV3-1 | NA | CASSPAGAEAFF | TGTGCCAGCAGCCCGGCGGGGGCTGAAGCTTTCTTT
TRBJ2-1 | NA | TRBV6-2/TRBV6-3 | NA | CARPQVRRYNEQFF | TGTGCCAGACCCCAAGTGCGGCGCTACAATGAGCAGTTCTTC
TRBJ2-5 | TRBD2 | TRBV24-1 | many | CATSDLRSSGNQETQYF | TGTGCCACCAGTGATCTACGTTCTAGCGGAAACCAAGAGACCCAGTACTTC
TRBJ1-4 | NA | TRBV6-1 | NA | CASSPDGWNEKLFF | TGTGCCAGCAGTCCGGACGGCTGGAATGAAAAACTGTTTTTT
TRBJ2-7 | TRBD2 | TRBV11-2 | many | CASRPPGLAGAEQYF | TGTGCCAGCAGACCACCGGGACTAGCGGGAGCCGAGCAGTACTTC
TRBJ2-5 | TRBD2 | TRBV20-1 | NA | CSARGRAQETQYF | TGCAGTGCTAGGGGGAGGGCCCAGGAGACCCAGTACTTC
TRBJ1-6 | NA | TRBV7-8 | NA | CASSLVEGFGYNSPLHF | TGTGCCAGCAGCTTAGTGGAGGGGTTCGGATATAATTCACCCCTCCACTTT
TRBJ2-3 | NA | TRBV7-9 | many | CASSLASTDTQYF | TGTGCCAGCAGTTTGGCTAGCACAGATACGCAGTATTTT
TRBJ2-2 | NA | TRBV12-5 | few | CASGSGLTGANTGELFF | TGTGCTAGTGGCTCCGGACTAACGGGAGCAAACACCGGGGAGCTGTTTTTT
TRBJ2-7 | NA | TRBV27 | NA | CASSEPPYYEQYF | TGTGCCAGCAGCGAACCCCCATACTACGAGCAGTACTTC
TRBJ2-1 | NA | TRBV20-1 | NA | CSATDRPSSYNEQFF | TGCAGTGCTACCGACAGGCCGAGCTCCTACAATGAGCAGTTCTTC
TRBJ1-5 | TRBD1 | TRBV15 | NA | CATSSRDGQAHNQPQHF | TGTGCCACCAGCTCCCGCGACGGACAGGCACACAATCAGCCCCAGCATTTT
TRBJ1-1 | NA | TRBV6-2/TRBV6-3 | many | CASSYFQGGTEAFF | TGTGCCAGCAGTTACTTCCAGGGAGGGACTGAAGCTTTCTTT
TRBJ2-1 | TRBD2 | TRBV2 | many | CASSGSGGALNEQFF | TGTGCCAGCAGCGGTAGCGGGGGGGCGTTGAATGAGCAGTTCTTC
TRBJ2-2 | TRBD1 | TRBV2 | many | CASSAGQVTGELFF | TGTGCCAGCAGTGCCGGACAGGTCACCGGGGAGCTGTTTTTT
TRBJ1-1 | TRBD1 | TRBV5-1 | few | CASSLEGAPGTEAFF | TGCGCCAGCAGCTTGGAGGGGGCACCGGGCACTGAAGCTTTCTTT
TRBJ2-7 | NA | TRBV6-1 | few | CASSASPYEQYF | TGTGCCAGCAGTGCAAGCCCTTACGAGCAGTACTTC
TRBJ2-7 | NA | TRBV6-1 | NA | CASTGLYEQYF | TGTGCCAGCACTGGCCTCTACGAGCAGTACTTC
TRBJ2-2 | TRBD2 | TRBV6-2/TRBV6-3 | few | CASSQAGGSTGELFF | TGTGCCAGCAGCCAAGCGGGAGGAAGCACCGGGGAGCTGTTTTTT
TRBJ2-7 | NA | TRBV30 | many | CAWSAWQGYEQYF | TGTGCCTGGAGTGCGTGGCAGGGGTACGAGCAGTACTTC
TRBJ1-5 | NA | TRBV30 | many | CAWGEGQGNQPQHF | TGTGCCTGGGGGGAGGGGCAGGGCAATCAGCCCCAGCATTTT
TRBJ2-2 | NA | TRBV2 | NA | CARQTGINTGELFF | TGTGCCAGACAGACAGGAATCAATACCGGGGAGCTGTTTTTT
TRBJ2-7 | NA | TRBV6-1 | few | CASSERGDSSYEQYF | TGTGCCAGCAGTGAACGGGGGGACAGCTCCTACGAGCAGTACTTC
TRBJ2-3 | TRBD1 | TRBV12-5 | few | CASGLVQGTDTQYF | TGTGCTAGTGGTTTGGTACAGGGGACAGATACGCAGTATTTT
TRBJ1-1 | NA | TRBV18 | NA | CASSPLGAASNTEAFF | TGTGCCAGCTCACCACTGGGAGCCGCGTCGAACACTGAAGCTTTCTTT
TRBJ2-1 | TRBD2 | TRBV20-1 | NA | CSAPPGSSGNYNEQFF | TGCAGTGCCCCCCCCGGGTCCAGCGGGAACTACAATGAGCAGTTCTTC
TRBJ2-7 | TRBD2 | TRBV20-1 | NA | CSARRLAGNYEQYF | TGCAGTGCTAGGCGGCTAGCGGGGAACTACGAGCAGTACTTC
TRBJ1-4 | TRBD1 | TRBV24-1 | few | CATSDSNRGKLFF | TGTGCCACCAGTGATTCGAACAGGGGAAAACTGTTTTTT
TRBJ2-1 | TRBD2 | TRBV7-3 | few | CASSTLAGAHNEQFF | TGTGCCAGCAGCACACTAGCGGGGGCCCACAATGAGCAGTTCTTC
TRBJ2-7 | NA | TRBV10-3 | few | CAISDFGGGSPYEQYF | TGTGCCATCAGTGATTTTGGAGGGGGCTCCCCCTACGAGCAGTACTTC
TRBJ2-7 | TRBD2 | TRBV7-8 | many | CASSAGLLAAYEQYF | TGTGCCAGCAGCGCCGGGTTACTAGCGGCCTACGAGCAGTACTTC
TRBJ2-3 | NA | TRBV3-1 | many | CASSQDGQVSTDTQYF | TGTGCCAGCAGCCAAGACGGCCAAGTTAGCACAGATACGCAGTATTTT
TRBJ1-2 | NA | TRBV19 | NA | CASSPRTLYGYTF | TGTGCCAGTAGTCCAAGGACACTATATGGCTACACCTTC
TRBJ1-3 | NA | TRBV11-2 | NA | CASSLVLGSGNTIYF | TGTGCCAGCAGCTTAGTTCTAGGCTCTGGAAACACCATATATTTT
TRBJ2-7 | NA | TRBV7-9 | NA | CASSSPFGEQYF | TGTGCCAGCAGCTCCCCTTTCGGCGAGCAGTACTTC
TRBJ1-2 | TRBD1 | TRBV6-2/TRBV6-3 | NA | CASSVTGLFGYTF | TGTGCCAGCTCTGTGACAGGGCTCTTTGGCTACACCTTC
TRBJ2-7 | TRBD2 | TRBV7-2 | many | CASSLVSRGISYEQYF | TGTGCCAGCAGCTTAGTATCGCGGGGGATCTCCTACGAGCAGTACTTC